Given below is one T cell receptor beta chain in context. The sample comes from a study of blood T cell repertoires in COVID-19. Study summary: Samples came from the United States, Italy and Spain, spanning acute and convalescent COVID-19. PBMCs, B-cell-depleted T cells, or T cells provided the cDNA or gDNA that made up the material.

V was pared by 2 bases and J by 8 bases, with 12 bases between. The CDR3 has 14 amino acids. Germline values: CDR1 KGHSH, CDR2 LQKENI. Original analysis: For nucleated cells, counts were estimated from reference gene primer amplification. Here immunoSEQ multiplex PCR was the method, and the copy in TCRdb shows in-frame clones only, minus some. The V and J calls and clone size come from that table; D and trimming were worked out from the DNA. The sample includes a few hundred thousand clones, around 90% seen only once; the top ten take 0.7%. Sequences were obtained from peripheral blood. V and J are TRBV18 and TRBJ1-4, with D tentatively TRBD1 (6 bases). This clonotype was obtained from a human donor in a cohort sampled during active COVID-19. The CDR3 nucleotides are TGTGCCAGCTCACCAGCGGGGGCGGACGAAAAACTGTTTTTT. Its protein is CASSPAGADEKLFF.